The clone carrying this TCR beta chain was picked up one time. The sample is drawn from a study of blood T cell repertoires in COVID-19. The CDR3 extends over 15 amino acids. Germline V gives CDR1 MDHEN, CDR2 SYDVKM. The ends lost 4 bases at V and 2 bases at J; junction bases unmatched: 5. TCRdb's copy holds only in-frame clones and misses some; the assay was immunoSEQ multiplex PCR. Among about 120,000 clones listed, around 88% were seen once. The source of this sequence is a man in his fifties with acute or convalescent COVID-19. This rearrangement joins TRBV28 to TRBJ2-7; 10 bases line up with TRBD2. The sample consisted of peripheral blood. The CDR3 here is CASSSWTSGAYEQYF. The CDR3 nucleotides read TGTGCCAGCAGTTCTTGGACTAGCGGCGCCTACGAGCAGTACTTC.